This T cell receptor (beta chain) was recovered during a study of blood T cell repertoires in COVID-19. The overall study: PBMCs, B-cell-depleted T cells, or T cells provided the cDNA or gDNA that made up the material.

V lost 2 bases and J 1 base, leaving 8 bases between the germline ends. The CDR3 contains 14 residues. Germline-derived CDR1 and CDR2 are SGHAT and FQNNGV. Per the study methods: The assay estimated nucleated cells by amplifying reference gene primers. Profiling relied on immunoSEQ multiplex PCR, and the TCRdb table lists in-frame clones only, not all of them. V, J and clone size are taken as reported in that table, and D and trimming were inferred from the DNA itself. The data show 52,000 or so clones, 90% seen once. Sequencing was carried out using peripheral blood. The receptor's source is a woman of 80 years or more with acute or convalescent COVID-19. The gene calls are TRBV11-2 and TRBJ2-5; a weak D match, TRBD1 (5 bases). CDR3 amino acids: CASSLQGFQETQYF. The CDR3 DNA is TGTGCCAGCAGCTTACAGGGCTTCCAAGAGACCCAGTACTTC.